The clone carrying this TCR beta chain was counted between two and nine times. Its antigen is not known. The PBMCs originated from around 9.7 ml of fresh peripheral blood. RNA served as the template for amplifying TCR beta CDR3 regions. In the first round, RT-PCR was carried out with HTBI primers, and a multiplex PCR formed the second round. TCRdb fed the multiplex PCR reads into MiXCR, producing one record per CDR3 protein. Counted here are 740,000 or so distinct CDR3 sequences, 40% occurring once; the ten biggest clones make up 40% to 45%. The sample is drawn from a study of Graves' ophthalmopathy and Graves' hyperthyroidism. CDR1 KGHDR and CDR2 SFDVKD come from the germline V gene. V was trimmed by 11 bases and J by 5 bases, leaving 24 bases between them. The CDR3 consists of 16 residues. Study-level findings and limits: Ophthalmopathy progression prediction by the model yielded a sensitivity of more than 60% and a specificity of under 80%.

This clonotype was obtained from an adult man with Graves' ophthalmopathy. Material for sequencing was peripheral blood. This chain connects TRBV24-1 to TRBJ1-5; unclear D gene. For the CDR3, the DNA is TGTGCCAGCAGGATGACGTTGGGAGGGATTGATCAGCCCCAGCATTTT. This codes for CASRMTLGGIDQPQHF.